The 27 T cell receptor beta chains listed next were all sequenced from one sample in a study of blood T cells in healthy people across ages. A sample-barcoded 5' primer and a J-beta primer mix were used in a second PCR of about 6 to 12 cycles. One entry per CDR3 protein results from TCRdb running MiXCR on the 5' RACE reads. The sample carries 800,000 or so distinct CDR3 sequences, just under 25% recorded once. These records were also assigned to another study, of T cells of mothers and their children.

Sequencing was done on a sample of blood. These TCRs come from a boy aged 5-17 years in good health.

The CDR3, as DNA: TGTGCCAGCAGTGGGGACAGACTTAATGAAAAACTGTTTTTT. Amino acid sequence: CASSGDRLNEKLFF. The chain carries TRBV27 and TRBJ1-4; TRBD1 aligns across 7 bases. The J segment lost 4 bases and the V segment lost 5 bases, leaving 4 bases of the junction unmatched. Germline V gene data show CDR1 as MNHEY and CDR2 as SMNVEV (reference sequence). The CDR3 spans 14 residues.

This clonotype was picked up a small number of times. This chain joins TRBV29-1 and TRBJ2-7; 7 bases map to TRBD2. Losses at the gene ends were 7 bases for V and 2 bases for J; bases not matched to a gene: 11. Germline CDR1 reads SQVTM; CDR2 reads ANQGSEA. The CDR3 has 14 residues. CDR3 sequence (DNA): TGCAGCGCCTGGGGGGGGAGAAGTCCCTACGAGCAGTACTTC. It is translated as CSAWGGRSPYEQYF.

This clonotype appeared a few times. The chain links TRBV3-1 to TRBJ1-5; D remains unclear. V lost 0 bases, J lost 6 bases, and 3 bases lay in between. Germline V gene sequence: CDR1 LGHDT, CDR2 YNNKEL (reference sequence). The CDR3 sequence is 12 residues long. In DNA form, the CDR3 reads TGTGCCAGCAGCCAAGAAGGTCAGCCCCAGCATTTT. This gives the protein CASSQEGQPQHF.

As DNA, the CDR3 is TGTGCCATCAGTGAATTTGGGACAGGGAGTAATGAGCAGTTCTTC. It codes for CAISEFGTGSNEQFF. The chain is built from TRBV10-3 and TRBJ2-1, with TRBD1 identical over 9 bases. V shed 3 bases and J 7 bases; nucleotides not matched to a gene: 7. The CDR3 is 15 residues long. CDR1 and CDR2 from the germline V gene are ENHRY and SYGVKD.

The rearrangement links TRBV28 to TRBJ2-7; D is undetermined. Per germline, CDR1 MDHEN and CDR2 SYDVKM. V was pared by 6 bases and J by 4 bases, with 7 bases between. The CDR3 length is 11 residues. CDR3 in amino acids: CASRKVYEQYF. The CDR3 DNA sequence: TGTGCCAGCAGGAAGGTTTACGAGCAGTACTTC.

The chain links TRBV5-6 to TRBJ1-5, with TRBD1 identical over 7 bases. This CDR3 has 15 amino acids. The trim removed 4 bases at V and 7 bases at J, leaving 11 bases unmatched. Germline CDR1 is SGHDT and CDR2 is YYEEEE. Written as DNA, the CDR3 is TGTGCCAGCAGCAGATTACAGGGGCGCGGGCAGCCCCAGCATTTT. This gives the protein CASSRLQGRGQPQHF.

This clonotype has just a few counts. The chain joins TRBV9 to TRBJ1-1, with a tentative D call TRBD1 (5 bases). Trimming left V 2 bases short and J 7 bases short, with 15 bases between. In germline, CDR1 is SGDLS, CDR2 YYNGEE. CDR3 length: 14 residues. The chain's CDR3 is CASSVGTKVGEAFF. CDR3 DNA: TGTGCCAGCAGCGTGGGGACGAAAGTCGGTGAAGCTTTCTTT.

V is TRBV29-1 and J is TRBJ2-5; possible D gene TRBD1, 6 bases. Germline V lookup: CDR1 SQVTM, CDR2 ANQGSEA. Trimming pared 7 bases from V and 5 bases from J, leaving 14 bases between. The CDR3 has 12 residues. The CDR3 here is CSDLGGGETQYF. In DNA form, the CDR3 reads TGCAGCGATCTAGGGGGTGGGGAGACCCAGTACTTC.

The J gene is TRBJ2-7, the V gene TRBV29-1; 9 bases align to TRBD2. Germline V CDR1 and CDR2: SQVTM, ANQGSEA. With 4 bases clipped from V and 1 base from J, the junction kept 2 bases outside the gene matches. The CDR3 totals 13 residues. The DNA for the CDR3 is TGCAGCGTTGCGGGACTAGCATCCTACGAGCAGTACTTC. This encodes CSVAGLASYEQYF.

This clonotype was found many times. This rearrangement joins TRBV25-1 to TRBJ2-2, with TRBD1 matching over 8 bases. The CDR3 has 17 residues. After removal of 2 bases from V and 3 bases from J, the junction contained 8 bases not matched to a gene. CDR1 MGHDK and CDR2 SYGVNS come from the germline V gene. CDR3 amino acids: CASSELQGAQDTGELFF. The CDR3 DNA reads TGTGCCAGCAGTGAACTCCAGGGGGCACAAGACACCGGGGAGCTGTTTTTT. Full variable domain (rest looked up from reference TRBV25-1 and TRBJ2-2): EADIYQTPRYLVIGTGKKITLECSQTMGHDKMYWYQQDPGMELHLIHYSYGVNSTEKGDLSSESTVSRIRTEHFPLTLESARPSHTSQYLCASSELQGAQDTGELFFGEGSRLTVL.

This clonotype came up a few times. The genes are TRBV4-2 and TRBJ2-3; D is unclear. Germline V CDR1 and CDR2: LGHNA, YNFKEQ. With 0 bases removed from V and 5 bases from J, the gap between germline ends came to 18 bases. This CDR3 has 17 residues. CDR3 bases: TGTGCCAGCAGCCAAGAAATTTCGGCAGATTTGGGAGATACGCAGTATTTT. Amino acids: CASSQEISADLGDTQYF.

This clonotype was found a few times. Here the CDR3 reads CASSLVGRSYTDTQYF. Here the CDR3 DNA reads TGTGCCAGCAGCTTGGTGGGACGGAGTTACACAGATACGCAGTATTTT. This rearrangement joins TRBV7-2 to TRBJ2-3; D is perhaps TRBD1 or TRBD2 (5 bases each). This CDR3 has 16 amino acids. Trimming shortened V by 3 bases and J by 2 bases, and 15 bases separated the two germline ends. Germline lookup yields CDR1 SGHTA and CDR2 FQGNSA.

This clonotype was seen only a few times. This chain links TRBV9 with TRBJ2-5; a possible D gene is TRBD1 (5 bases). The assigned J gene may be wrong: the sequence end matches TRBJ2-1 better. The CDR3 has 15 residues. The germline V gene encodes CDR1 SGDLS and CDR2 YYNGEE. This CDR3 reads CASSVQAGMYNEQFF. The CDR3 bases are TGTGCCAGCAGCGTACAGGCAGGGATGTACAATGAGCAGTTCTTC.

The chain joins TRBV28 to TRBJ2-1; 9 bases are a match to TRBD2. Trimming took 4 bases from V and 12 from J; bases not matched to a gene: 16. From germline, CDR1 is MDHEN and CDR2 SYDVKM. The CDR3 sequence is 16 residues long. The CDR3 reads CASSSGVAGVYGVQFF. The CDR3 DNA reads as TGTGCCAGCAGTTCGGGAGTAGCGGGAGTTTATGGTGTGCAGTTCTTC.

This clonotype was detected a few times. The chain has TRBV28 and TRBJ2-1; the match to TRBD2 covers 9 bases. The CDR3 has 16 amino acids. After removal of 2 bases from V and 8 bases from J, the junction contained 10 bases not matched to a gene. The germline CDR1 and CDR2 sequences are MDHEN and SYDVKM. CDR3 sequence reads: CASSLGRLAGTDEQFF. In nucleotides, the CDR3 is TGTGCCAGCAGTTTAGGGCGGCTAGCGGGAACGGATGAGCAGTTCTTC.

CDR3 amino acids: CASSLGSWARGENEQFF. CDR3 coding DNA: TGTGCCAGCAGCTTAGGGTCTTGGGCGAGGGGGGAGAATGAGCAGTTCTTC. The V and J genes are TRBV7-6 and TRBJ2-1; D tentatively fits TRBD1 or TRBD2 (6 bases each). CDR1 and CDR2 (germline): SGHVS, FNYEAQ. V gave up 1 base and J gave up 7 bases, with 20 bases separating them. The CDR3 is 17 amino acids.

This sequence joins TRBV7-9 and TRBJ1-1, with unresolved D. V was trimmed by 5 bases and J by 1 base, leaving 11 bases between them. Germline V gene sequence: CDR1 SEHNR, CDR2 FQNEAQ (reference sequence). The CDR3 consists of 14 residues. As DNA, the CDR3 is TGTGCCAGCAGCCCGCCTACGGGGAACACTGAAGCTTTCTTT. It encodes CASSPPTGNTEAFF.

The chain couples TRBV7-3 to TRBJ2-1, with D perhaps TRBD2 (7 bases). This CDR3 has 15 residues. Germline CDR1 reads SGHTA; CDR2 reads FQGTGA. V gave up 1 base and J gave up 8 bases, with 15 bases separating them. CDR3 sequence reads: CASSLMGGGADEQFF. The DNA for the CDR3 is TGTGCCAGCAGCTTAATGGGTGGGGGGGCCGATGAGCAGTTCTTC.

On this clonotype: Its ends do not fully match the called genes, so a read error is possible. CDR3 sequence (DNA): TGTGCCAGCAGCCGGCAGGGAATTAATGAAAGACTGTTTTTT. This sequence encodes CASSRQGINERLFF. The rearrangement links TRBV7-8 to TRBJ1-4, with D possibly TRBD1 on 5 matching bases. This CDR3 comprises 14 residues. CDR1 and CDR2 (germline): SGHVS, FQNEAQ.

This clonotype was picked up a small number of times. In DNA form, the CDR3 reads TGCGCCAGCAGCCAACTGGCAGCGGGAGGTACCAAGACCCAGTACTTC. Amino acids: CASSQLAAGGTKTQYF. The rearrangement joins TRBV4-1 to TRBJ2-5; 9 positions agree with TRBD2. Unmatched junction bases numbered 10, after V lost 2 bases and J lost 6 bases. CDR1 and CDR2 (germline): MGHRA, YSYEKL. The CDR3 runs to 16 residues.

V and J are TRBV4-2 and TRBJ2-7; a possible D gene is TRBD1 (6 bases). Between the trimmed V and J ends, which lost 3 bases and 6 bases, there was a span of 18 bases. Germline assignment: CDR1 LGHNA and CDR2 YNFKEQ. This CDR3 region has 15 residues. The chain's CDR3 is CASSHPGTPLLEQYF. CDR3 DNA sequence: TGTGCCAGCAGCCATCCCGGGACACCCCTCCTCGAGCAGTACTTC.

This clonotype was counted between two and nine times. The chain uses TRBV24-1 and TRBJ2-5, with TRBD1 as a possible D gene (6 bases). The J call may be faulty, since TRBJ2-1 better matches the DNA end. The CDR3 sequence is 13 residues long. The V gene's germline CDR1 is KGHDR and CDR2 SFDVKD. In DNA form, the CDR3 reads TGTGCCACCAGTGACGGATTCCCCAGGGGGCAGTTCTTC. Encoded protein: CATSDGFPRGQFF.

Remarks on this clonotype: At one of its ends the junction is not consistent with the germline gene, which may arise from a read error. The chain recombines TRBV7-2 with TRBJ1-5, with 8 nucleotides matching TRBD1. Germline CDR1 and CDR2: SGHTA and FQGNSA. The CDR3 contains 16 residues. CDR3 sequence reads: CASSVAGTGGLQPQHF. The CDR3 DNA sequence: TGTGCCAGCAGCGTAGCCGGGACAGGCGGCCTACAGCCCCAGCATTTT.

J is TRBJ2-6 and V is TRBV12-3 or TRBV12-4, with D uncertain. V lost 1 base and J lost 0, with 10 bases in between. This CDR3 has 17 residues. CDR3 sequence: CASSLGPRPSGANVLTF. CDR3 in DNA: TGTGCCAGCAGTTTAGGTCCACGGCCCTCTGGGGCCAACGTCCTGACTTTC.

Only a few counts were recorded for this clonotype. The chain carries TRBV25-1 and TRBJ2-3; D is possibly TRBD2 (7 bases). This CDR3 contains 13 residues. Germline-derived CDR1 and CDR2 are MGHDK and SYGVNS. V shed 8 bases and J shed 4 bases, with 13 bases lying between them. The CDR3 is CASWGGLPDTQYF. CDR3 bases: TGTGCCAGCTGGGGGGGCCTCCCAGATACGCAGTATTTT.

This sequence joins TRBV18 and TRBJ2-1; 10 nucleotides line up with TRBD2. The CDR3 has 15 amino acids. Trimming cost V 3 bases and J 7 bases; bases outside gene matches: 6. Germline CDR1 KGHSH, CDR2 LQKENI. The CDR3 here is CASSPVTSGANEQFF. Here the CDR3 DNA reads TGTGCCAGCTCACCTGTTACTAGCGGGGCTAATGAGCAGTTCTTC. The full variable domain, rest sourced from reference TRBV18 and TRBJ2-1, is NAGVMQNPRHLVRRRGQEARLRCSPMKGHSHVYWYRQLPEEGLKFMVYLQKENIIDESGMPKERFSAEFPKEGPSILRIQQVVRGDSAAYFCASSPVTSGANEQFFGPGTRLTVL.

This clonotype was recorded a few times. V is TRBV12-3 or TRBV12-4 and J is TRBJ1-6; D is possibly TRBD1 (6 bases). Trimming stripped 0 bases from V and 7 bases from J, with 16 bases between. This CDR3 spans 17 amino acids. Here the CDR3 reads CASSLAWDTRLNSPLHF. DNA of the CDR3: TGTGCCAGCAGTTTAGCCTGGGACACGCGGCTCAATTCACCCCTCCACTTT.